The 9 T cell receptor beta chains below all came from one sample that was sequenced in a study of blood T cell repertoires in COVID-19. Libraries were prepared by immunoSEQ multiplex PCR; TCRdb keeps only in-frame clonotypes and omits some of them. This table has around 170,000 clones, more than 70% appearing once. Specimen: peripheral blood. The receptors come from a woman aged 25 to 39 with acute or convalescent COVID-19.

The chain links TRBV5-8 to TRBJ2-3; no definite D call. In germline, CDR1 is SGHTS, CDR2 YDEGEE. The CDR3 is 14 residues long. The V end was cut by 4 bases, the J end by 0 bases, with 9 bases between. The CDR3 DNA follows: TGTGCCAGCAGCCCCCTATCGAGCACAGATACGCAGTATTTT. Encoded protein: CASSPLSSTDTQYF. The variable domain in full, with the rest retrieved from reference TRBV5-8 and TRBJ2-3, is EAGVTQSPTHLIKTRGQQATLRCSPISGHTSVYWYQQALGLGLQFLLWYDEGEERNRGNFPPRFSGRQFPNYSSELNVNALELEDSALYLCASSPLSSTDTQYFGPGTRLTVL.

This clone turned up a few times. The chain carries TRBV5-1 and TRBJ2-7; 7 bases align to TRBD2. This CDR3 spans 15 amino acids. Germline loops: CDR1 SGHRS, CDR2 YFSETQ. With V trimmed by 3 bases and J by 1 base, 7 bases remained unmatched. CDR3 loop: CASSWGGGRSYEQYF. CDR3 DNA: TGCGCCAGCAGCTGGGGGGGTGGCAGATCCTACGAGCAGTACTTC.

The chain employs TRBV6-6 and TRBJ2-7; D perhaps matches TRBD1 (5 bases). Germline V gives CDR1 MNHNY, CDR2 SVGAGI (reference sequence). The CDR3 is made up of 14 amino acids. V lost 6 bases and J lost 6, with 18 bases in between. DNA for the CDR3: TGTGCCAGCAGCCCAGTCTTTCAAACAGGCGAGCAGTACTTC. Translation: CASSPVFQTGEQYF.

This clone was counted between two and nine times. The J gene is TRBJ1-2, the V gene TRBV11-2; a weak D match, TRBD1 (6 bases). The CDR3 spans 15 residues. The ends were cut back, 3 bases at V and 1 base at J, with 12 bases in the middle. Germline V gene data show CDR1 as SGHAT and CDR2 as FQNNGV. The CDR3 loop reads CASSFDDRSNYGYTF. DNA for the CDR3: TGTGCCAGCAGCTTTGATGACAGGAGTAACTATGGCTACACCTTC.

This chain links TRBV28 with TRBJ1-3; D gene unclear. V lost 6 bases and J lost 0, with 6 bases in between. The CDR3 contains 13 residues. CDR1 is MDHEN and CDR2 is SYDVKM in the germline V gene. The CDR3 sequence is CASSYNSGNTIYF. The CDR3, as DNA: TGTGCCAGCAGCTATAACTCTGGAAACACCATATATTTT.

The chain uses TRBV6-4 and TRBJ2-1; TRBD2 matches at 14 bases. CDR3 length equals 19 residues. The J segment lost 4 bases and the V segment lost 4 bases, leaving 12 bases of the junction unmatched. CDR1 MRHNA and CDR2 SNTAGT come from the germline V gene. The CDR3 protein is CASSATGLAGAGVYNEQFF. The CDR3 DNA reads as TGTGCCAGCAGTGCCACGGGACTAGCGGGAGCGGGGGTTTACAATGAGCAGTTCTTC.

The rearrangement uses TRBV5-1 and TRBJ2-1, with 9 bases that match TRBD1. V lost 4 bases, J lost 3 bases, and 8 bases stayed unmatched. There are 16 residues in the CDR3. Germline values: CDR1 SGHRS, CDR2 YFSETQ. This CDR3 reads CASSPVPGQGYNEQFF. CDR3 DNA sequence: TGCGCCAGCAGCCCCGTCCCGGGACAGGGCTACAATGAGCAGTTCTTC.

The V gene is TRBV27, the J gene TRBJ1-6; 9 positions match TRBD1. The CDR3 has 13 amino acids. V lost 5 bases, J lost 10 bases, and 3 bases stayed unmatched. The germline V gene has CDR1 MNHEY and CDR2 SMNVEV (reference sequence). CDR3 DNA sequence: TGTGCCAGCAGTGGGACAGGGTACTCACCCCTCCACTTT. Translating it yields CASSGTGYSPLHF.

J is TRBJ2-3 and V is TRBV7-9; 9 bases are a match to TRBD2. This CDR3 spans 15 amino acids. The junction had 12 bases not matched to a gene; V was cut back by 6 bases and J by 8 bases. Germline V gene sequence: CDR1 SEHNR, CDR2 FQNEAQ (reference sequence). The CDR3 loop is CASRGTSQGLGTQYF. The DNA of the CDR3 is TGTGCCAGCAGAGGGACTAGCCAGGGGTTAGGTACGCAGTATTTT.